This T cell receptor (beta chain) came from a study of cytomegalovirus exposure and HLA in healthy donors. Study-level points and caveats: According to the study, roughly 160 TCR beta chains were cytomegalovirus-associated. Sequencing likely produced, as an artifact, a cluster of highly shared sequence variants.

A remark on this clone: The antigen is not known.

CDR1 and CDR2 from the germline V gene are MNHEY and SMNVEV (reference sequence). The CDR3 sequence is 14 residues long. The V gene lost 7 bases and the J gene lost 7 bases, with 14 bases spanning the gap. The PCR was carried out with 60 Vbeta primers and 13 Jbeta primers. Sequencing used immunoSEQ multiplex PCR; TCRdb keeps in-frame clones, though not all of them. Here the sample spans some 220,000 clones, about 88% being singletons. This rearrangement joins TRBV27 to TRBJ1-6; tentatively, D is TRBD1 (5 bases). Material for sequencing was PBMCs. The receptor comes from a girl aged 2 to 10 in good health and CMV-seronegative. The CDR3 region has the DNA TGTGCCAGCACCAAGACAGTGGGCAATTCACCCCTCCACTTT. It yields the protein CASTKTVGNSPLHF.